A single sample gave rise to the 27 T cell receptor beta chains below, sequenced in a study of shared T cell receptors in the human thymus. Sequencing used immunoSEQ multiplex PCR; TCRdb keeps in-frame clones, though not all of them. The data show about 500,000 clones, 70% to 80% seen once. In addition, the sample was reused for a study of human thymus T cells.

The sequenced material came from thymocytes. The receptors were sampled from a boy in the first two years of life with a congenital heart defect.

In this sample, this clone turned up a few times. The J gene is TRBJ2-7, the V gene TRBV5-4, with TRBD2 matching over 7 bases. CDR1 is SGHNT and CDR2 is YYREEE in the germline V gene (reference sequence). This CDR3 is 17 amino acids long. After removal of 0 bases from V and 3 bases from J, the junction contained 12 bases not matched to a gene. In DNA form, the CDR3 reads TGTGCCAGCAGCTTGGCCGGAACCCATCTAGCGGTCTACGAGCAGTACTTC. As protein: CASSLAGTHLAVYEQYF.

The chain combines TRBV29-1 with TRBJ2-7; possible D gene TRBD2, 6 bases. This CDR3 has 13 amino acids. Trimming stripped 0 bases from V and 4 bases from J, with 10 bases between. The germline gives CDR1 SQVTM, CDR2 ANQGSEA. In DNA, the CDR3 is TGCAGCGTTGAAGACGGTAGCGGTTACGAGCAGTACTTC. It yields the protein CSVEDGSGYEQYF.

The V gene is TRBV30, the J gene TRBJ2-1; 8 bases align to TRBD1. Looked up from germline, CDR1 is GTSNPN and CDR2 is SVGIG (reference sequence). Trimming at V came to 4 bases and at J to 2 bases, leaving 4 bases not matched to a gene. This CDR3 comprises 14 residues. This chain's CDR3 is CAWTLGQAYNEQFF. As DNA, the CDR3 is TGTGCCTGGACTCTGGGACAGGCCTACAATGAGCAGTTCTTC.

This clone was recorded once. The chain is built from TRBV28 and TRBJ1-5; 7 positions match TRBD1. V gave up 10 bases and J gave up 2 bases; unmatched junction bases: 14. The CDR3 runs to 16 residues. Germline lookup yields CDR1 MDHEN and CDR2 SYDVKM. CDR3 loop: CATLTGTYSGNQPQHF. As DNA, the CDR3 is TGTGCCACTCTGACAGGGACGTATAGCGGCAATCAGCCCCAGCATTTT.

This chain connects TRBV6-5 to TRBJ2-5; no clear D. CDR3 length equals 15 residues. Germline V gene lookup returns CDR1 MNHEY and CDR2 SVGAGI. Trimming removed 4 bases at V and 1 base at J, with 13 bases between. CDR3 sequence reads: CASSLMTDGQETQYF. Written as DNA, the CDR3 is TGTGCCAGCAGTTTAATGACTGATGGCCAAGAGACCCAGTACTTC.

The genes are TRBV6-5 and TRBJ2-3, with 9 bases aligning to TRBD2. J was trimmed by 1 base and V by 9 bases; bases with no gene match: 2. The germline V gene has CDR1 MNHEY and CDR2 SVGAGI. This CDR3 has 13 residues. CDR3 amino acids: CASRTSGTDTQYF. CDR3 sequence (DNA): TGTGCCAGTCGGACTAGCGGCACAGATACGCAGTATTTT.

The rearrangement links TRBV6-6 to TRBJ1-2; D is undetermined. Trimming removed 5 bases at V and 6 bases at J, with 19 bases between. Germline CDR1 reads MNHNY; CDR2 reads SVGAGI (reference sequence). The CDR3 consists of 15 residues. CDR3 in amino acids: CASSRGLSGRDGYTF. CDR3 nucleotides: TGTGCCAGCAGTAGAGGTCTTTCGGGGAGGGATGGCTACACCTTC.

The V gene is TRBV28, the J gene TRBJ2-5; D perhaps matches TRBD1 (6 bases). This CDR3 contains 14 residues. The V gene lost 3 bases and the J gene lost 4 bases, with 12 bases spanning the gap. Germline CDR1 reads MDHEN; CDR2 reads SYDVKM. Here the CDR3 reads CASSFPDRRETQYF. CDR3 DNA sequence: TGTGCCAGCAGTTTCCCCGACAGGAGAGAGACCCAGTACTTC.

The chain joins TRBV5-3 to TRBJ1-4; D unclear. TRBV5-3 is an ORF; its function is uncertain. Trimming took 5 bases from V and 4 from J, leaving 9 bases between them. This CDR3 comprises 13 residues. The CDR3 reads CARRAQFNEKLFF. DNA for the CDR3: TGTGCCAGAAGAGCACAGTTTAATGAAAAACTGTTTTTT.

The V and J genes are TRBV6-5 and TRBJ1-5, with D maybe TRBD1 (5 bases). Germline CDR1 is MNHEY and CDR2 is SVGAGI. The V end lost 6 bases, the J end lost 0 bases, and 9 bases lay between the germline ends. The CDR3 spans 14 residues. CDR3 bases: TGTGCCAGCAGCCCGGACATTAGCAATCAGCCCCAGCATTTT. It encodes CASSPDISNQPQHF.

The chain has TRBV27 and TRBJ1-1; 10 bases line up with TRBD1. The CDR3 consists of 16 residues. J lost 5 bases, V lost 5 bases, and 11 bases had no gene match. Germline V gene lookup returns CDR1 MNHEY and CDR2 SMNVEV (reference sequence). This chain's CDR3 is CASSPSTGGAYTEAFF. The CDR3 bases are TGTGCCAGCAGTCCATCGACAGGGGGCGCGTATACTGAAGCTTTCTTT.

In its sample, this clone was seen once. The V and J genes are TRBV18 and TRBJ2-1; D possibly corresponds to TRBD2 (6 bases). The CDR3 is made up of 16 amino acids. Trimming took 0 bases from V and 10 from J, leaving 19 bases between them. CDR1 and CDR2 (germline): KGHSH, LQKENI. The CDR3: CASSPPSGLPHGEQFF. The DNA for the CDR3 is TGTGCCAGCTCACCACCGAGTGGACTACCACATGGAGAGCAGTTCTTC. Full variable domain (remainder filled in from reference TRBV18 and TRBJ2-1): NAGVMQNPRHLVRRRGQEARLRCSPMKGHSHVYWYRQLPEEGLKFMVYLQKENIIDESGMPKERFSAEFPKEGPSILRIQQVVRGDSAAYFCASSPPSGLPHGEQFFGPGTRLTVL.

V and J are TRBV7-2 and TRBJ2-1, with 8 bases that match TRBD2. Germline assignment: CDR1 SGHTA and CDR2 FQGNSA. Trimming at V came to 5 bases and at J to 9 bases, leaving 24 bases not matched to a gene. The CDR3 runs to 19 residues. The CDR3 nucleotides are TGTGCCAGCAGCCCCACCCTTGGCCGAGCCTGGCGGGAGGTGGGTGAGCAGTTCTTC. This sequence encodes CASSPTLGRAWREVGEQFF.

The rearrangement links TRBV4-2 to TRBJ2-7; 7 bases match TRBD1. The CDR3 extends over 15 amino acids. The trim removed 4 bases at V and 7 bases at J, leaving 13 bases unmatched. The germline CDR1 and CDR2 sequences are LGHNA and YNFKEQ. The CDR3 loop reads CASSRPGQLAKEQYF. DNA of the CDR3: TGTGCCAGCAGCCGACCGGGACAGTTAGCTAAGGAGCAGTACTTC.

Only a few counts were recorded for this clone. This chain uses TRBV30 with TRBJ1-4; 10 nucleotides match TRBD1. The CDR3 is made up of 14 amino acids. V gave up 4 bases and J gave up 6 bases; unmatched junction bases: 5. Looked up from germline, CDR1 is GTSNPN and CDR2 is SVGIG (reference sequence). CDR3 sequence reads: CAWKDRGEDEKLFF. CDR3 bases: TGTGCCTGGAAGGACAGGGGGGAGGATGAAAAACTGTTTTTT.

The chain employs TRBV7-9 and TRBJ1-4, with D uncertain. There are 16 residues in the CDR3. Germline values: CDR1 SEHNR, CDR2 FQNEAQ (reference sequence). V shed 1 base and J shed 6 bases, with 15 bases lying between them. The CDR3 coding sequence is TGTGCCAGCAGCTTAGGGTCGGCAGGTTACCATGAAAAACTGTTTTTT. Residues: CASSLGSAGYHEKLFF.

This chain links TRBV28 with TRBJ2-1; D remains ambiguous. CDR1 is MDHEN, CDR2 SYDVKM, per germline. Trimming stripped 4 bases from V and 9 bases from J, with 19 bases between. This CDR3 is built from 15 residues. The chain's CDR3 is CASSSHPSSDGEQFF. Here the CDR3 DNA reads TGTGCCAGCAGTTCCCACCCCTCTAGTGACGGTGAGCAGTTCTTC.

This chain connects TRBV10-3 to TRBJ2-1; D possibly corresponds to TRBD2 (5 bases). With 7 bases removed from V and 9 bases from J, the gap between germline ends came to 16 bases. Per the germline V gene, CDR1 is ENHRY and CDR2 is SYGVKD. The CDR3 covers 13 residues. This CDR3 reads CAITPGLGSEQFF. The CDR3 DNA follows: TGTGCCATCACCCCCGGCTTGGGGAGTGAGCAGTTCTTC.

This clone has just a few counts. The chain couples TRBV5-4 to TRBJ2-3, with 7 bases lining up with TRBD2. The CDR3 runs 18 residues. The ends lost 3 bases at V and 3 bases at J; junction bases unmatched: 16. Per germline, CDR1 SGHNT and CDR2 YYREEE (reference sequence). This CDR3 is CASSSPSSGPSGTDTQYF. The CDR3 DNA is TGTGCCAGCAGCTCACCGTCTAGCGGCCCTAGCGGTACAGATACGCAGTATTTT.

This clone was counted a single time. This chain joins TRBV28 and TRBJ2-7; TRBD2 agrees at 9 bases. The CDR3 runs 14 residues. Germline loops: CDR1 MDHEN, CDR2 SYDVKM. With 4 bases clipped from V and 1 base from J, the junction kept 2 bases outside the gene matches. The CDR3, as DNA: TGTGCCAGCAGTTGGACTAGCGCTTCCTACGAGCAGTACTTC. This translates into CASSWTSASYEQYF.

This rearrangement joins TRBV18 to TRBJ2-7; 7 positions agree with TRBD1. Germline loops: CDR1 KGHSH, CDR2 LQKENI. This CDR3 is 13 amino acids long. Germline trimming cut 0 bases from V and 6 bases from J; bases unmatched to any gene: 2. The CDR3 region has the DNA TGTGCCAGCTCACCACCGGGACAGTCCGAGCAGTACTTC. As protein: CASSPPGQSEQYF.

V usage is TRBV5-6 and J usage is TRBJ2-7; D might be TRBD1 (6 bases). Trimming removed 4 bases at V and 3 bases at J, with 11 bases between. The germline gives CDR1 SGHDT, CDR2 YYEEEE. The CDR3 extends over 13 amino acids. CDR3 residues: CASSMQGIYEQYF. CDR3 sequence (DNA): TGTGCCAGCAGCATGCAGGGGATCTACGAGCAGTACTTC.

This clone was detected once. The rearrangement uses TRBV4-1 and TRBJ1-2, with 11 bases lining up with TRBD1. The J segment lost 7 bases and the V segment lost 1 base, leaving 11 bases of the junction unmatched. CDR1 is MGHRA and CDR2 is YSYEKL in the germline V gene. The CDR3 extends over 17 amino acids. CDR3 DNA: TGCGCCAGCAGCCAAGGACCAGGACAGGGGGCCGAGTTTGGCTACACCTTC. Its protein product is CASSQGPGQGAEFGYTF.

The rearrangement joins TRBV30 to TRBJ2-1; 9 bases line up with TRBD2. The CDR3 is 18 residues long. With 4 bases clipped from V and 5 bases from J, the junction kept 18 bases outside the gene matches. Germline CDR1 is GTSNPN and CDR2 is SVGIG (reference sequence). The CDR3 loop is CAWNRPKVAGVGHNEQFF. The CDR3 bases are TGTGCCTGGAACCGCCCCAAAGTAGCGGGAGTAGGCCACAATGAGCAGTTCTTC.

The genes are TRBV2 and TRBJ2-7, with TRBD2 identical over 16 bases. Looked up from germline, CDR1 is SNHLY and CDR2 is FYNNEI. The length of the CDR3 is 16 residues. Germline trimming cut 6 bases from V and 5 bases from J; bases unmatched to any gene: 7. CDR3 sequence (DNA): TGTGCCAGCAGCGCCGGGACTAGCGGGAGGGCCGACGAGCAGTACTTC. Translating it yields CASSAGTSGRADEQYF.

The rearrangement uses TRBV4-1 and TRBJ1-3; TRBD1 agrees at 7 bases. Trimming removed 4 bases from V and 3 bases from J; junction bases left unmatched: 12. Germline CDR1 and CDR2: MGHRA and YSYEKL. This CDR3 comprises 17 residues. The CDR3 region is CASSPSEGAFSGNTIYF. In DNA form, the CDR3 reads TGCGCCAGCAGCCCCTCCGAGGGGGCTTTCAGTGGAAACACCATATATTTT.

The gene calls are TRBV7-2 and TRBJ2-2, with TRBD2 matching over 9 bases. The V and J ends lost 3 bases and 4 bases, in that order; junction bases with no gene match: 12. Germline V gene sequence: CDR1 SGHTA, CDR2 FQGNSA. The CDR3 length is 18 residues. The CDR3 protein is CASSLSTLSGRGTGELFF. In DNA, the CDR3 is TGTGCCAGCAGCTTGTCCACCCTTAGCGGGAGAGGCACCGGGGAGCTGTTTTTT.